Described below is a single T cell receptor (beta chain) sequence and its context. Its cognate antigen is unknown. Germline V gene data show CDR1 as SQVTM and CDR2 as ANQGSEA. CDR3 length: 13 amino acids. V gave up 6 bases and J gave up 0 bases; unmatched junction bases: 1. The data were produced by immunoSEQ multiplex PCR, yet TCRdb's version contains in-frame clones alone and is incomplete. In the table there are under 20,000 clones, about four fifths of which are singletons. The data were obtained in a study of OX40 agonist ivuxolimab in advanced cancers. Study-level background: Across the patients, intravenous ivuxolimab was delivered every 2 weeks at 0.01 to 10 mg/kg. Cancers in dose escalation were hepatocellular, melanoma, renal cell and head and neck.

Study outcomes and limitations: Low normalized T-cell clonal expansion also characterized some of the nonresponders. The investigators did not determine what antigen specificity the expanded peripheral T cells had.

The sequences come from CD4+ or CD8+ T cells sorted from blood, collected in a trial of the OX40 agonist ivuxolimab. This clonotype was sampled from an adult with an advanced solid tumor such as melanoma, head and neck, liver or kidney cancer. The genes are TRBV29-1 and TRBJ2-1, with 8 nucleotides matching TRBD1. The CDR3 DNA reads TGCAGCGTGGGGACAGGCTCCTACAATGAGCAGTTCTTC. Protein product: CSVGTGSYNEQFF.